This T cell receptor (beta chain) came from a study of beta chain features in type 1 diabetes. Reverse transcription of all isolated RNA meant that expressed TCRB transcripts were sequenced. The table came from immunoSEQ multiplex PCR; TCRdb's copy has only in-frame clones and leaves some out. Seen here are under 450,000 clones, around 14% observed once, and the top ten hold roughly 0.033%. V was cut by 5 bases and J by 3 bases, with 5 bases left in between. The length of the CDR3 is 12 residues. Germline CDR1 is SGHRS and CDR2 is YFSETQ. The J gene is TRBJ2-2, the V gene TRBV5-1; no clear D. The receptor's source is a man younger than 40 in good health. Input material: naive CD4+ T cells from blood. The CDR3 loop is CASRRDTGELFF. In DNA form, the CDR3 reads TGCGCCAGCAGAAGGGACACCGGGGAGCTGTTTTTT.